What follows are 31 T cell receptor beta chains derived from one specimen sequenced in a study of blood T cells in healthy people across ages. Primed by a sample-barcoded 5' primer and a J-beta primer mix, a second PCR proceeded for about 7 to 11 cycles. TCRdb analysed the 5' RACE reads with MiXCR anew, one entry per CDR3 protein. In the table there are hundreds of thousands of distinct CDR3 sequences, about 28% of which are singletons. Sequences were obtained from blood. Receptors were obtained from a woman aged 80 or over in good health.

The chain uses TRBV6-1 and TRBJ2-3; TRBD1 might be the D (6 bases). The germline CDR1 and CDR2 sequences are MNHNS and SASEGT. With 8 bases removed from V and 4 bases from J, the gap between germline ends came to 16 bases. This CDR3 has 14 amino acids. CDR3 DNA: TGTGCCAGCCTGGACCAGGGGTTATCAGATACGCAGTATTTT. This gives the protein CASLDQGLSDTQYF.

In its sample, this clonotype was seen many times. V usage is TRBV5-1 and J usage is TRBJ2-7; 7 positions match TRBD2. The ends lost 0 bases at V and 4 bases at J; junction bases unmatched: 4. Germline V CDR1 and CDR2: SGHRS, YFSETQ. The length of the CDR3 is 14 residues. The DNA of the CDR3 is TGCGCCAGCAGCTTGGAAGGGGAGGGGTACGAGCAGTACTTC. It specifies CASSLEGEGYEQYF. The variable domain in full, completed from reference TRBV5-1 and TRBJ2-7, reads KAGVTQTPRYLIKTRGQQVTLSCSPISGHRSVSWYQQTPGQGLQFLFEYFSETQRNKGNFPGRFSGRQFSNSRSEMNVSTLELGDSALYLCASSLEGEGYEQYFGPGTRLTVT.

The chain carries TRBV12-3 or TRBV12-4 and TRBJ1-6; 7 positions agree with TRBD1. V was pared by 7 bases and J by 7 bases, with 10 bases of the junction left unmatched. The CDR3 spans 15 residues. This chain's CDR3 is CASTPGGTGNSPLHF. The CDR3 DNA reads TGTGCCAGCACCCCAGGGGGAACGGGGAATTCACCCCTCCACTTT.

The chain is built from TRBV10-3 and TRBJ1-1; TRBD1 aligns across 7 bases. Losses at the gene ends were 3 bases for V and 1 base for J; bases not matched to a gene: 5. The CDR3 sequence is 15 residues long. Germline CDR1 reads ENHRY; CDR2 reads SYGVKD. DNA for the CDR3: TGTGCCATCAGTGACTCGGGACAGCCGAACACTGAAGCTTTCTTT. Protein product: CAISDSGQPNTEAFF.

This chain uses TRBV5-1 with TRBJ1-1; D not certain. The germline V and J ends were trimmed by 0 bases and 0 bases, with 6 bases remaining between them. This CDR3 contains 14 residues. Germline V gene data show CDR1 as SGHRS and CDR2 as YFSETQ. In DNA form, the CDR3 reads TGCGCCAGCAGCTTGGCCCTGGTGAACACTGAAGCTTTCTTT. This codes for CASSLALVNTEAFF.

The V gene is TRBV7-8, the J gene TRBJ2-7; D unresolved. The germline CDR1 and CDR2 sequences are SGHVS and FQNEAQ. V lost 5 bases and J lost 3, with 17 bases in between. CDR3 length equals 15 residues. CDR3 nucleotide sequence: TGTGCCAGCAGCGTAGTCGAGGACGGCGGCTACGAGCAGTACTTC. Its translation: CASSVVEDGGYEQYF.

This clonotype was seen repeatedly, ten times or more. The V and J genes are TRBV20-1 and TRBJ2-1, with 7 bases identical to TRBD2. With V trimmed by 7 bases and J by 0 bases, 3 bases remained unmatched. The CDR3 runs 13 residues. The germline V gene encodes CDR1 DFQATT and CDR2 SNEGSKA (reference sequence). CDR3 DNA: TGCAGTGGGGGGGGTAGCTCCTACAATGAGCAGTTCTTC. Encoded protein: CSGGGSSYNEQFF.

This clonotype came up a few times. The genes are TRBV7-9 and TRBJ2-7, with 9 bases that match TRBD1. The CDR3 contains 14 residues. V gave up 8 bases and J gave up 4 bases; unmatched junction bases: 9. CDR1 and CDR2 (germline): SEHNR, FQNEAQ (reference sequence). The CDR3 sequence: CASDRTGEGYEQYF. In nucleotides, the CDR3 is TGTGCCAGCGACCGGACAGGGGAAGGGTACGAGCAGTACTTC.

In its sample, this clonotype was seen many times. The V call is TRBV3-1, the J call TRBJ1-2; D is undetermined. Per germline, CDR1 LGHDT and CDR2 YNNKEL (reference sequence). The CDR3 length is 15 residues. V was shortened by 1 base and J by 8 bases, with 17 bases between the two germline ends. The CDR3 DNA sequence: TGTGCCAGCAGCCAAGGCTTTAACAGTTTATACGGCTACACCTTC. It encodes CASSQGFNSLYGYTF.

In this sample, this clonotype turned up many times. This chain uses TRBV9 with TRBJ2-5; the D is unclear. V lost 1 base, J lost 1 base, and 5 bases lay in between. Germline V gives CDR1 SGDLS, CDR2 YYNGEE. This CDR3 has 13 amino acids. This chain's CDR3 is CASSVRGQETQYF. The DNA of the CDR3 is TGTGCCAGCAGCGTACGTGGCCAAGAGACCCAGTACTTC.

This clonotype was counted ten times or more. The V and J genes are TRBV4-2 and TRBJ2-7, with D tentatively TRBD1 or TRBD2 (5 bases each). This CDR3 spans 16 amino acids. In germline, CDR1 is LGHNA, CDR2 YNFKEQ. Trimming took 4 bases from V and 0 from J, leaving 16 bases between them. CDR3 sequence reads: CASSLSGAASSYEQYF. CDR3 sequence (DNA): TGTGCCAGCAGCCTGTCCGGGGCAGCGTCCTCCTACGAGCAGTACTTC.

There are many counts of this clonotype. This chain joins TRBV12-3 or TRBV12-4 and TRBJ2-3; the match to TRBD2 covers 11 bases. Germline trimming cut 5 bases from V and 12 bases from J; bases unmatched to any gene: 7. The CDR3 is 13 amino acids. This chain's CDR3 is CASSPVAGGPQYF. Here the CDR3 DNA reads TGTGCCAGCAGTCCTGTAGCGGGGGGGCCACAGTATTTT.

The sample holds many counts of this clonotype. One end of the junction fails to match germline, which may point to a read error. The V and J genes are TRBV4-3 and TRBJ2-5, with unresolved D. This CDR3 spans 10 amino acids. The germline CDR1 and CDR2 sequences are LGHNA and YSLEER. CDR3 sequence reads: CASNQETQYF. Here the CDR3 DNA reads TGCGCCAGCAACCAAGAGACCCAGTACTTC.

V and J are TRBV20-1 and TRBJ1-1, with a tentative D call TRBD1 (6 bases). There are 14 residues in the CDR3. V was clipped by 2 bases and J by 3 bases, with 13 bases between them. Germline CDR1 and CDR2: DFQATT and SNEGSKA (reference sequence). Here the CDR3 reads CSARLQGGDTEAFF. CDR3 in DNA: TGCAGTGCTAGACTACAGGGAGGGGACACTGAAGCTTTCTTT.

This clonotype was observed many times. The CDR3 protein is CASSQDWASGPYNEQFF. As DNA, the CDR3 is TGTGCCAGCAGCCAAGATTGGGCTAGCGGTCCCTACAATGAGCAGTTCTTC. This chain uses TRBV4-2 with TRBJ2-1, with 7 positions matching TRBD2. This CDR3 is built from 17 residues. Germline trimming cut 0 bases from V and 2 bases from J; bases unmatched to any gene: 7. The germline V gene has CDR1 LGHNA and CDR2 YNFKEQ.

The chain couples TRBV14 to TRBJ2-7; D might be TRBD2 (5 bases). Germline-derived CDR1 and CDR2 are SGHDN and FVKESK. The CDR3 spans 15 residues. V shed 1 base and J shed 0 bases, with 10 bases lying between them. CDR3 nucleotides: TGTGCCAGCAGCCAAGTCCCGGGGAACTCCTACGAGCAGTACTTC. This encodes CASSQVPGNSYEQYF.

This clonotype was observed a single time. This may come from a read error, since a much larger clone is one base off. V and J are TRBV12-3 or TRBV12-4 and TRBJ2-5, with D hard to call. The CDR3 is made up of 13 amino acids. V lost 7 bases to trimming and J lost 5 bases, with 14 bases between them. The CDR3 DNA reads TGTGCCAGCACCTCCGAGACAATGGAGACCCAGTACTTC. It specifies CASTSETMETQYF.

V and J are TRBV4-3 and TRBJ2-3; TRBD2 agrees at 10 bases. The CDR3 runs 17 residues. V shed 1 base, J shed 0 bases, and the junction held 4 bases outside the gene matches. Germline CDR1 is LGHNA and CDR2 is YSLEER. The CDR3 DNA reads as TGCGCCAGCAGCCAAGTAGCGGGGGGCCTTAGCACAGATACGCAGTATTTT. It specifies CASSQVAGGLSTDTQYF.

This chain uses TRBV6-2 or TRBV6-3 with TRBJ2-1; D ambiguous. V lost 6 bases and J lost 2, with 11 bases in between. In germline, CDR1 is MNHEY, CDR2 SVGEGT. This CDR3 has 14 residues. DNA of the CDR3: TGTGCCAGCAGCAAAGAGTTCCCCTACAATGAGCAGTTCTTC. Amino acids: CASSKEFPYNEQFF.

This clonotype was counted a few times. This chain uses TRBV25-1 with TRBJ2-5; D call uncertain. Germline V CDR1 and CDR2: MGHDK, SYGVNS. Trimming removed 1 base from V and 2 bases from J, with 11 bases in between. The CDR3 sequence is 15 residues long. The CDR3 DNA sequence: TGTGCCAGCAGTGAATTTTATGGGGATCAAGAGACCCAGTACTTC. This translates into CASSEFYGDQETQYF.

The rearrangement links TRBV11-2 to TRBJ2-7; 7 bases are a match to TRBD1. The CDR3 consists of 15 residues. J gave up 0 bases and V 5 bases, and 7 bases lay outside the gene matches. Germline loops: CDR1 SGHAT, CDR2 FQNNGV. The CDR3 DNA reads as TGTGCCAGCAGCCCGGACAGGACCAGCTCCTACGAGCAGTACTTC. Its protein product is CASSPDRTSSYEQYF.

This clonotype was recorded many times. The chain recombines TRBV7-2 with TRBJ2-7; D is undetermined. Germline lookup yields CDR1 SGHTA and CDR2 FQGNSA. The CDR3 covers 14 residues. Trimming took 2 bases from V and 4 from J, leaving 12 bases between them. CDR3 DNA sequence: TGTGCCAGCAGCTTACCCAGGTTAAATTACGAGCAGTACTTC. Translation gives CASSLPRLNYEQYF.

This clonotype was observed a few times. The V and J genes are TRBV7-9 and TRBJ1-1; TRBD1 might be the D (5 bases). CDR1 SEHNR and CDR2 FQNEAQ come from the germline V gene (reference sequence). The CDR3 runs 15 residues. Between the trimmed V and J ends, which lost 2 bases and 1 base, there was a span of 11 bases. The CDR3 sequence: CASSLPLTANTEAFF. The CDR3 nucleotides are TGTGCCAGCAGCTTACCCTTGACAGCGAACACTGAAGCTTTCTTT.

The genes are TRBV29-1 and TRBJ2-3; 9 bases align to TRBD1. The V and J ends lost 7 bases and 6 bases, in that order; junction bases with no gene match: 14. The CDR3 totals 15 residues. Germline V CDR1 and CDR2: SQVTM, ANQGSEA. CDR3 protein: CSAATGGRDTDTQYF. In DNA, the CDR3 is TGCAGCGCCGCGACAGGGGGTCGAGATACGGATACGCAGTATTTT.

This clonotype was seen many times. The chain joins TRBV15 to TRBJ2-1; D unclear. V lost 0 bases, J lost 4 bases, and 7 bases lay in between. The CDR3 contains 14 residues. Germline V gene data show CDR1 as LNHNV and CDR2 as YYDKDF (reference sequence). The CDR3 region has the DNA TGTGCCACCAGCAGAGATCTGGAGTACAATGAGCAGTTCTTC. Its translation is CATSRDLEYNEQFF. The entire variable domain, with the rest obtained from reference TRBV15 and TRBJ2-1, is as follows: DAMVIQNPRYQVTQFGKPVTLSCSQTLNHNVMYWYQQKSSQAPKLLFHYYDKDFNNEADTPDNFQSRRPNTSFCFLDIRSPGLGDTAMYLCATSRDLEYNEQFFGPGTRLTVL.

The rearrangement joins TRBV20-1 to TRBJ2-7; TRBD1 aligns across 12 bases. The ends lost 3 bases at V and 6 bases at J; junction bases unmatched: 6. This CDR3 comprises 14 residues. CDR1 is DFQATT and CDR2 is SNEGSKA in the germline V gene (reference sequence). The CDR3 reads CSASSGTGGGEQYF. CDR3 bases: TGCAGTGCTAGCTCCGGGACAGGGGGCGGCGAGCAGTACTTC.

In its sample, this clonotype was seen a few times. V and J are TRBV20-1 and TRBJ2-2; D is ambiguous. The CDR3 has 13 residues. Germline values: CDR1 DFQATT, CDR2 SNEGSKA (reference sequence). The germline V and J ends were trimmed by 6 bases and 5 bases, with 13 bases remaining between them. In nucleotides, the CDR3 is TGCAGTGCGGTGGTATTGGCGACCGGGGAGCTGTTTTTT. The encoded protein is CSAVVLATGELFF.

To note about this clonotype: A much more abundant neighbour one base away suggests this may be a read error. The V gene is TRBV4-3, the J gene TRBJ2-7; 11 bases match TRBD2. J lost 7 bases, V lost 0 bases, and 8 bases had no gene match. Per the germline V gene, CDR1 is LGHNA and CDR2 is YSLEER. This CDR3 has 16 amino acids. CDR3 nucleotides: TGCGCCAGCAGCCAAGATACTAGCGGGGGTGACAATGAGCAGTACTTC. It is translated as CASSQDTSGGDNEQYF.

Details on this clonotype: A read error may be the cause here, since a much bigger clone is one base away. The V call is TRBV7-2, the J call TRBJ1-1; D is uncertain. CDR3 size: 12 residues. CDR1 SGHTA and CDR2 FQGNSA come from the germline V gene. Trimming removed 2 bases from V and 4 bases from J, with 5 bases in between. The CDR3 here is CASSLYSTEAFF. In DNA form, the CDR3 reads TGTGCCAGCAGCTTATATAGCACTGAAGCTTTCTTT.

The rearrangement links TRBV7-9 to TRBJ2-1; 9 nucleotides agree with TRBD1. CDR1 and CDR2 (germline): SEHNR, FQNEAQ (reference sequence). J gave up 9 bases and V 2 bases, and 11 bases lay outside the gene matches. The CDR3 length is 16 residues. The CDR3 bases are TGTGCCAGCAGCTTACACCCGGGACAGGGTTCGACTGAGCAGTTCTTC. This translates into CASSLHPGQGSTEQFF.

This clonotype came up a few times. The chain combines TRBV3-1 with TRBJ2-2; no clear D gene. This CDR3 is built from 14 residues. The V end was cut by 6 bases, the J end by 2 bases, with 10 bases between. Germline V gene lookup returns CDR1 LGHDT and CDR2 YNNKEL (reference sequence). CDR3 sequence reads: CASSPFVNTGELFF. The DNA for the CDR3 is TGTGCCAGCAGTCCCTTTGTTAACACCGGGGAGCTGTTTTTT.